This paragraph reports one T cell receptor (beta chain). The antigen remains undetermined. The sample originates from a study of T-cell memory formation after mild COVID-19. Study-level information: Largely donor-specific sequence clusters came from a couple of donors.

The length of the CDR3 is 15 residues. The germline CDR1 and CDR2 sequences are SEHNR and FQNEAQ (reference sequence). V shed 7 bases and J shed 2 bases, with 18 bases lying between them. Study results and limitations: Day 15 to 85 contractors were CD4/CD8 balanced; later expanders leaned CD4+. Memory sampled before infection contained some responding clones, suggesting cross-reactive memory joined.

The TCR alpha and TCR beta cDNA libraries, bearing sample barcodes and UMIs, were generated by 5'RACE using constant-segment primers. MiXCR, run by TCRdb on the 5' RACE reads, gives a single entry per CDR3 protein. The data hold about 560,000 distinct CDR3 sequences, with less than 25% observed a single time. The V gene is TRBV7-9, the J gene TRBJ2-7; D ambiguous. The material sequenced was PBMCs or a T cell subset sorted from them (not recorded which). The TCR sequence derives from an adult woman who had mild COVID-19 (a few samples of this study predate the infection). Cell type and time point are not known. The chain's CDR3 is CASTFHRDSPYEQYF. For the CDR3, the DNA is TGTGCCAGCACGTTCCATAGGGATTCCCCCTACGAGCAGTACTTC.